Given below is one T cell receptor beta chain in context. Its antigen is undetermined. Only in-frame clones appear in the TCRdb table, and some are missing; sequencing was by immunoSEQ multiplex PCR. The sample lists around 1.1 million clones; 70% to 85% were seen once. These data belong to a study of shared clonotypes between healthy human individuals. Study information: Three plates each covered CD4 naive and memory; CD8 naive two, CD8 memory one.

General study findings and limits: Only blood underwent sampling, and tissue repertoires likely differ. Large sequencing depth failed to make sorted-subset sequencing complete, rarefaction showed.

The CDR3 consists of 15 residues. J lost 6 bases, V lost 0 bases, and 4 bases had no gene match. Germline CDR1 and CDR2: LGHNA and YSLEER. This sequence joins TRBV4-3 and TRBJ2-7, with 11 bases lining up with TRBD1. This TCR was recovered from a man in his late teens or twenties in good health. Some clones in this sample may be carry-over from other donors' samples. The sample taken for sequencing was memory CD4+ T cells from PBMCs. Described subset: CD45RA-negative fraction. CDR3 sequence (DNA): TGCGCCAGCAGCCAAGATCGGGGGACAGGGGGCGAGCAGTACTTC. Translating it yields CASSQDRGTGGEQYF.